These 20 T cell receptor beta chains came from one sample sequenced in a study of shared clonotypes between healthy human individuals. Only CD45RO-negative cells positively selected for CCR7 counted as naive CD8 cells, so terminally differentiated effector memory CD45RA+ cells were excluded. Sequencing used immunoSEQ multiplex PCR; TCRdb keeps in-frame clones, though not all of them. This repertoire shows hundreds of thousands of clones, 96% found once; its top ten account for about 0.12%. The sequenced sample consisted of naive CD8+ T cells sorted from blood. The receptors originated from a woman in her thirties in good health.

This chain links TRBV6-1 with TRBJ2-7; D uncertain. Per the germline V gene, CDR1 is MNHNS and CDR2 is SASEGT. The CDR3 extends over 17 amino acids. The V and J ends lost 3 bases and 0 bases respectively, with 18 bases between them. In nucleotides, the CDR3 is TGTGCCAGCAGTGAGAACACATACACCATAATCTCCTACGAGCAGTACTTC. Amino acid sequence: CASSENTYTIISYEQYF.

V and J are TRBV27 and TRBJ1-1; unclear D gene. The V end lost 5 bases, the J end lost 7 bases, and 14 bases lay between the germline ends. Germline CDR1 is MNHEY and CDR2 is SMNVEV (reference sequence). The CDR3 runs 13 residues. The CDR3 region is CASSPFSVGEAFF. In DNA form, the CDR3 reads TGTGCCAGCAGTCCCTTTAGCGTGGGTGAAGCTTTCTTT.

Concerning this clone itself: The same CDR3 is also encoded by other DNA sequences in this sample. This rearrangement joins TRBV25-1 to TRBJ2-7; D perhaps matches TRBD2 (5 bases). CDR3 length: 11 amino acids. V gave up 6 bases and J gave up 6 bases, with 9 bases separating them. Per the germline V gene, CDR1 is MGHDK and CDR2 is SYGVNS. CDR3 protein: CASSEGGEQYF. The CDR3 DNA sequence: TGTGCCAGCAGCGAGGGTGGCGAGCAGTACTTC.

The count of this clone is one. The chain uses TRBV11-2 and TRBJ2-1; 8 nucleotides agree with TRBD2. The CDR3 has 16 amino acids. V trimming: 5 bases; J trimming: 5 bases; junction bases outside the gene matches: 11. CDR1 and CDR2 (germline): SGHAT, FQNNGV. The CDR3 DNA follows: TGTGCCAGCAGCGTGGGGGCCGGAGCGGGAGACAATGAGCAGTTCTTC. It yields the protein CASSVGAGAGDNEQFF.

The chain is built from TRBV29-1 and TRBJ2-3, with a possible D match to TRBD1 (5 bases). This CDR3 is 15 amino acids long. Germline CDR1 and CDR2: SQVTM and ANQGSEA. Trimming removed 7 bases from V and 3 bases from J, with 20 bases in between. Here the CDR3 DNA reads TGCAGCGCCAGGAACTTAGTCCGACAGACAGATACGCAGTATTTT. This sequence encodes CSARNLVRQTDTQYF.

The chain links TRBV27 to TRBJ2-7; the match to TRBD1 covers 10 bases. The ends lost 5 bases at V and 5 bases at J; junction bases unmatched: 6. CDR1 is MNHEY and CDR2 is SMNVEV in the germline V gene (reference sequence). CDR3 size: 14 residues. The CDR3 nucleotides read TGTGCCAGCAGTCCCCGGGACAGGGGAAACGAGCAGTACTTC. Encoded protein: CASSPRDRGNEQYF.

This sequence joins TRBV7-2 and TRBJ2-7, with 10 bases that match TRBD2. The V segment lost 2 bases and the J segment 5 bases; nucleotides outside the gene matches: 3. The V gene's germline CDR1 is SGHTA and CDR2 FQGNSA. This CDR3 has 14 amino acids. This chain's CDR3 is CASSLRTSGNEQYF. CDR3 bases: TGTGCCAGCAGCTTACGTACTAGCGGGAACGAGCAGTACTTC.

This chain links TRBV25-1 with TRBJ1-1; the D gene is possibly TRBD1 (5 bases). The CDR3 covers 15 residues. Germline-derived CDR1 and CDR2 are MGHDK and SYGVNS. The V gene lost 3 bases and the J gene lost 0 bases, with 11 bases spanning the gap. CDR3 sequence (DNA): TGTGCCAGCAGTGATTCCGGGGCGGTGAACACTGAAGCTTTCTTT. Protein product: CASSDSGAVNTEAFF.

The chain has TRBV5-6 and TRBJ2-7; possibly TRBD2 for D (6 bases). This CDR3 region has 16 residues. Trimming took 4 bases from V and 3 from J, leaving 20 bases between them. Per the germline V gene, CDR1 is SGHDT and CDR2 is YYEEEE. The CDR3 DNA sequence: TGTGCCAGCAGCCTGGCCGGGGGTTCTAAAGTCTACGAGCAGTACTTC. As protein: CASSLAGGSKVYEQYF.

This clone has only one observation. The V call is TRBV2, the J call TRBJ1-1; weak D call: TRBD1 (6 bases). CDR1 is SNHLY, CDR2 FYNNEI, per germline. The CDR3 covers 15 residues. Trimming removed 1 base from V and 3 bases from J, with 12 bases in between. CDR3 amino acids: CASSEVGARYTEAFF. The CDR3 DNA reads TGTGCCAGCAGTGAAGTGGGGGCCCGGTACACTGAAGCTTTCTTT.

The genes are TRBV19 and TRBJ2-3; 7 bases map to TRBD2. The J segment lost 6 bases and the V segment lost 1 base, leaving 7 bases of the junction unmatched. The CDR3 runs to 15 residues. Germline V gene sequence: CDR1 LNHDA, CDR2 SQIVND (reference sequence). The CDR3 reads CASSIAQGGLDTQYF. The DNA of the CDR3 is TGTGCCAGTAGTATAGCCCAGGGAGGGTTGGATACGCAGTATTTT.

The J gene is TRBJ2-3, the V gene TRBV12-5; D ambiguous. Germline CDR1 LGHNT, CDR2 FRNRAP. V was shortened by 1 base and J by 11 bases, with 10 bases between the two germline ends. CDR3 length: 12 amino acids. CDR3: CASGLEGGMQYF. The CDR3 bases are TGTGCTAGTGGTTTGGAAGGTGGGATGCAGTATTTT.

The chain links TRBV15 to TRBJ2-3; D might be TRBD2 (5 bases). Trimming cost V 9 bases and J 4 bases, with 11 bases left between them. This CDR3 has 12 residues. Germline V CDR1 and CDR2: LNHNV, YYDKDF (reference sequence). The CDR3 is CATWRPADTQYF. In DNA form, the CDR3 reads TGTGCCACGTGGAGGCCGGCAGATACGCAGTATTTT.

This chain links TRBV4-1 with TRBJ2-1; D gene ambiguous. CDR3 size: 13 residues. Trimming removed 1 base at V and 9 bases at J, with 10 bases between. Germline V lookup: CDR1 MGHRA, CDR2 YSYEKL. As DNA, the CDR3 is TGCGCCAGCAGCCAAGTCCAAGCCGGTGAGCAGTTCTTC. It is translated as CASSQVQAGEQFF.

V gene TRBV4-2 combines with J gene TRBJ1-2; D unclear. V dropped 0 bases and J dropped 4 bases, with 18 bases sitting between them. The CDR3 consists of 17 residues. Germline V gene sequence: CDR1 LGHNA, CDR2 YNFKEQ. The CDR3 region is CASSQDLPGSLSYGYTF. The CDR3 nucleotides read TGTGCCAGCAGCCAAGATCTTCCAGGCTCCCTCTCCTATGGCTACACCTTC.

This CDR3 is CASSEGVAGPYEQYF. The CDR3 DNA reads as TGTGCCAGCAGTGAAGGAGTAGCGGGGCCCTACGAGCAGTACTTC. V and J are TRBV6-1 and TRBJ2-7, with 8 nucleotides matching TRBD2. V trimming: 1 base; J trimming: 2 bases; junction bases outside the gene matches: 4. CDR3 length: 15 residues. Germline values: CDR1 MNHNS, CDR2 SASEGT.

The chain is built from TRBV5-1 and TRBJ1-2, with 9 nucleotides matching TRBD1. Germline assignment: CDR1 SGHRS and CDR2 YFSETQ. This CDR3 is built from 16 residues. The V and J ends lost 4 bases and 5 bases, in that order; junction bases with no gene match: 12. CDR3 residues: CASSIQGASDYYGYTF. Here the CDR3 DNA reads TGCGCCAGCAGCATACAGGGGGCCAGCGACTATTATGGCTACACCTTC.

The chain uses TRBV2 and TRBJ2-7, with 7 bases that match TRBD1. The CDR3 extends over 16 amino acids. Germline loops: CDR1 SNHLY, CDR2 FYNNEI. The ends lost 10 bases at V and 2 bases at J; junction bases unmatched: 17. CDR3 sequence (DNA): TGTGCCATCTCTAACACGAGGGGGCCGGTAGCCTACGAGCAGTACTTC. Encoded protein: CAISNTRGPVAYEQYF.

This clone was found once. The gene calls are TRBV28 and TRBJ2-3; D might be TRBD2 (5 bases). Trimming left V 2 bases short and J 6 bases short, with 18 bases between. Per germline, CDR1 MDHEN and CDR2 SYDVKM. The CDR3 covers 16 residues. This chain's CDR3 is CASSLEGRLPLDTQYF. Here the CDR3 DNA reads TGTGCCAGCAGTTTAGAGGGTCGCTTACCACTTGATACGCAGTATTTT.

Details on this clone: Other DNA sequences of this sample code for an identical CDR3. The J gene is TRBJ2-3, the V gene TRBV7-7; 7 bases agree with TRBD2. This CDR3 region has 15 residues. The V segment lost 1 base and the J segment 1 base; nucleotides outside the gene matches: 2. CDR1 SSHAT and CDR2 FNYEAQ come from the germline V gene (reference sequence). CDR3 sequence (DNA): TGTGCCAGCAGCTTAGGTCTAGCGGGCACAGATACGCAGTATTTT. This codes for CASSLGLAGTDTQYF.